The 14 T cell receptor beta chains listed next were all sequenced from one sample in a study of T cells in Graves' hyperthyroidism and ophthalmopathy. Authors of the study amplified TCR beta CDR3 regions from RNA transcripts. HTBI primers drove first-round RT-PCR of the TCR CDR3. TCRdb re-analysed the multiplex PCR reads in MiXCR, keeping a single row per CDR3 protein. This sample yields roughly 520,000 distinct CDR3 sequences, of which around a quarter are seen a single time; approximately 10% belongs to the top ten. The sample comprised blood. The receptors shown here come from a woman under 40 with Graves' ophthalmopathy.

This clonotype was recorded at least ten times. The chain recombines TRBV7-9 with TRBJ2-7, with 8 bases fitting TRBD2. CDR1 SEHNR and CDR2 FQNEAQ come from the germline V gene (reference sequence). The CDR3 runs to 16 residues. The J segment lost 2 bases and the V segment lost 5 bases, leaving 11 bases of the junction unmatched. The CDR3 spells CASSHQAGGQTYEQYF. CDR3 nucleotides: TGTGCCAGCAGCCATCAGGCGGGGGGCCAAACCTACGAGCAGTACTTC.

CDR3 in amino acids: CASSYQVFEETQYF. The CDR3 nucleotides read TGTGCCAGCAGTTATCAAGTGTTTGAAGAGACCCAGTACTTC. The V and J genes are TRBV6-5 and TRBJ2-5, with D hard to call. The CDR3 is 14 amino acids. V gave up 3 bases and J gave up 3 bases, with 11 bases separating them. CDR1 MNHEY and CDR2 SVGAGI come from the germline V gene.

This clonotype was observed many times. The chain uses TRBV7-2 and TRBJ1-2; TRBD1 matches 10 bases. This CDR3 contains 14 residues. In germline, CDR1 is SGHTA, CDR2 FQGNSA. V lost 4 bases, J lost 7 bases, and 6 bases stayed unmatched. CDR3 coding DNA: TGTGCCAGCAGCTCGGGACAGGGGTTGGGTGGCTACACCTTC. Translating gives CASSSGQGLGGYTF.

This clonotype was counted many times. The genes are TRBV6-1 and TRBJ1-2, with D possibly TRBD1 on 6 matching bases. Germline values: CDR1 MNHNS, CDR2 SASEGT. V was pared by 6 bases and J by 5 bases, with 16 bases between. The CDR3 totals 14 residues. The CDR3 is CASRSTGTIYGYTF. As DNA, the CDR3 is TGTGCCAGCAGGAGTACCGGGACAATTTATGGCTACACCTTC.

In its sample, this clonotype was seen many times. The chain couples TRBV9 to TRBJ1-1, with unresolved D. The germline V gene encodes CDR1 SGDLS and CDR2 YYNGEE. The germline V and J ends were trimmed by 3 bases and 3 bases, with 12 bases remaining between them. This CDR3 is built from 14 residues. CDR3: CASSESLGHTEAFF. CDR3 in DNA: TGTGCCAGCAGCGAAAGCCTGGGTCACACTGAAGCTTTCTTT.

V usage is TRBV7-9 and J usage is TRBJ1-1, with D possibly TRBD1 on 5 matching bases. The CDR3 extends over 15 amino acids. V shed 4 bases and J shed 3 bases, with 15 bases lying between them. Germline V gene data show CDR1 as SEHNR and CDR2 as FQNEAQ (reference sequence). CDR3 sequence reads: CASSSMSGTDTEAFF. Written as DNA, the CDR3 is TGTGCCAGCAGCTCCATGTCCGGGACGGACACTGAAGCTTTCTTT.

The chain links TRBV20-1 to TRBJ2-7; 8 nucleotides agree with TRBD1. Germline lookup yields CDR1 DFQATT and CDR2 SNEGSKA (reference sequence). This CDR3 is 14 amino acids long. V gave up 0 bases and J gave up 5 bases; unmatched junction bases: 6. The CDR3 DNA reads as TGCAGTGCTAGAGATGGGCAGGGGGCCGACGAGCAGTACTTC. It translates to CSARDGQGADEQYF.

This chain uses TRBV2 with TRBJ2-7; weak D call: TRBD1 (5 bases). Trimming cost V 8 bases and J 4 bases, with 12 bases left between them. CDR1 and CDR2 (germline): SNHLY, FYNNEI. The CDR3 runs to 12 residues. CDR3 coding DNA: TGTGCCAGCGGGGCTAGTAGGTACGAGCAGTACTTC. It yields the protein CASGASRYEQYF. Full variable domain (rest looked up from reference TRBV2 and TRBJ2-7): EPEVTQTPSHQVTQMGQEVILRCVPISNHLYFYWYRQILGQKVEFLVSFYNNEISEKSEIFDDQFSVERPDGSNFTLKIRSTKLEDSAMYFCASGASRYEQYFGPGTRLTVT.

Ten or more counts support this clonotype. The chain combines TRBV6-5 with TRBJ1-1; possible D gene TRBD1, 5 bases. This CDR3 is 13 amino acids long. The V end was cut by 2 bases, the J end by 5 bases, with 9 bases between. CDR1 and CDR2 (germline): MNHEY, SVGAGI. In nucleotides, the CDR3 is TGTGCCAGCAGTTACGACAGTAATACTGAAGCTTTCTTT. Protein sequence: CASSYDSNTEAFF.

This clonotype was counted at least ten times. Mismatch with germline at one junction end may stem from a read error. This sequence joins TRBV4-1 and TRBJ2-7; no clear D. Germline V lookup: CDR1 MGHRA, CDR2 YSYEKL. The CDR3 spans 11 residues. The CDR3 sequence: CASSQEYEQYF. The CDR3 DNA reads as TGTGCCAGCAGTCAAGAGTACGAGCAGTACTTC.

The J gene is TRBJ2-2, the V gene TRBV7-2; TRBD2 matches 7 bases. Trimming cost V 4 bases and J 1 base; bases outside gene matches: 3. Germline assignment: CDR1 SGHTA and CDR2 FQGNSA. CDR3 length: 15 residues. The CDR3 DNA sequence: TGTGCCAGCAGCTCCCTAGCGGTGAACACCGGGGAGCTGTTTTTT. Protein product: CASSSLAVNTGELFF.

Many counts were recorded for this clonotype. This chain uses TRBV6-1 with TRBJ1-6; TRBD1 might be the D (5 bases). The CDR3 contains 15 residues. V was trimmed by 6 bases and J by 7 bases, leaving 16 bases between them. Germline loops: CDR1 MNHNS, CDR2 SASEGT. CDR3 nucleotides: TGTGCCAGCAGACGAGAGAGGGACCCCAATTCACCCCTCCACTTT. Amino acids: CASRRERDPNSPLHF.

This clonotype was detected many times. The genes are TRBV20-1 and TRBJ1-1, with D possibly being TRBD1 (5 bases). Trimming left V 0 bases short and J 1 base short, with 15 bases between. The CDR3 loop spans 16 amino acids. Germline CDR1 reads DFQATT; CDR2 reads SNEGSKA (reference sequence). The CDR3 here is CSARDVGGDQNTEAFF. CDR3 DNA: TGCAGTGCTAGAGATGTCGGAGGGGACCAGAACACTGAAGCTTTCTTT.

The J gene is TRBJ1-1, the V gene TRBV29-1; D perhaps matches TRBD1 (6 bases). The CDR3 length is 14 residues. Germline lookup yields CDR1 SQVTM and CDR2 ANQGSEA. Deletions cut 6 bases from V and 1 base from J, with 15 bases between. DNA of the CDR3: TGCAGCGTCGTCGACAGGCGGGGGAACACTGAAGCTTTCTTT. Translated, it gives CSVVDRRGNTEAFF.